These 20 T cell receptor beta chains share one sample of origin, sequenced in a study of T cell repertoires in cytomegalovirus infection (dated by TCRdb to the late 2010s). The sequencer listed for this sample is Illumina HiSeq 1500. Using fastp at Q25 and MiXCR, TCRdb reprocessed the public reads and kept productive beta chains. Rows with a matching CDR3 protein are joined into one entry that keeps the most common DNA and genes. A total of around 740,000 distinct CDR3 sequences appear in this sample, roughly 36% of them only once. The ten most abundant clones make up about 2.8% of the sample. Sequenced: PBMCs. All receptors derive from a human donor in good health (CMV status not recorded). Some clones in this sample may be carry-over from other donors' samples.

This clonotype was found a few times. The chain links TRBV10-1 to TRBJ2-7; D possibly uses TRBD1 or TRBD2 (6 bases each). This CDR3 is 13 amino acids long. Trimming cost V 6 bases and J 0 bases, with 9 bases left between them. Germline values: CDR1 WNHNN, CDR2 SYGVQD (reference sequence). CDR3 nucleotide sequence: TGCGCCAGCAGAAGGGGGGACTCCTACGAGCAGTACTTC. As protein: CASRRGDSYEQYF.

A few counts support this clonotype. This CDR3 is CASSQGDQQPLETQYF. The DNA for the CDR3 is TGCGCCAGCAGCCAAGGCGATCAACAGCCCTTAGAGACCCAGTACTTC. The chain couples TRBV4-1 to TRBJ2-5; D ambiguous. The CDR3 totals 16 residues. V dropped 1 base and J dropped 4 bases, with 16 bases sitting between them. Germline-derived CDR1 and CDR2 are MGHRA and YSYEKL.

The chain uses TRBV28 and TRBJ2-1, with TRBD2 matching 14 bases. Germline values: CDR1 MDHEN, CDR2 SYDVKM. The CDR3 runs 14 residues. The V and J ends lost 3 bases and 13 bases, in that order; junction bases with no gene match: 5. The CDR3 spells CASSLTTSGRGQFF. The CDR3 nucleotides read TGTGCCAGCAGTTTGACGACTAGCGGGAGGGGACAGTTCTTC.

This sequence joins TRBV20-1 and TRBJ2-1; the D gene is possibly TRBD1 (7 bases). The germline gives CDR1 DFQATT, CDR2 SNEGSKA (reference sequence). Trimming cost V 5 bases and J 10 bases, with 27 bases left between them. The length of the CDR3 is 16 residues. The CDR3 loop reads CSARLDRVSTTGEQFF. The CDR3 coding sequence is TGCAGTGCTCGACTAGACAGGGTTTCTACTACGGGGGAGCAGTTCTTC.

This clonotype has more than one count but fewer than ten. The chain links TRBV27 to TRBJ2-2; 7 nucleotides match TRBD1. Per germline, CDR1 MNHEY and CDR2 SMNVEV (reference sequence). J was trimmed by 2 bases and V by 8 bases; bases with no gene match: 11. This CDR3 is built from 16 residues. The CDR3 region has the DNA TGTGCCAGCTCTAAGCGCCGGGACAGCAACACCGGGGAGCTGTTTTTT. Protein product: CASSKRRDSNTGELFF.

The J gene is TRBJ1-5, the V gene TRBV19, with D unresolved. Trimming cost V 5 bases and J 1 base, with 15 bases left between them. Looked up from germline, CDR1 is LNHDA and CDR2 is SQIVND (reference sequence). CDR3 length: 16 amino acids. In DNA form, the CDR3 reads TGTGCCAGTAGTCCCCGTGCGGCAGCCAGCAATCAGCCCCAGCATTTT. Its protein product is CASSPRAAASNQPQHF.

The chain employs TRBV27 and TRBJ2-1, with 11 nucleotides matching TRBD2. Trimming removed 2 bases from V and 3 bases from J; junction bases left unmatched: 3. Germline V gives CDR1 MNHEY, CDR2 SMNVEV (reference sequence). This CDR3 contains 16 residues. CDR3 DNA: TGTGCCAGCAGTTTAACTAGCGGGAGCCTCTACAATGAGCAGTTCTTC. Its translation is CASSLTSGSLYNEQFF.

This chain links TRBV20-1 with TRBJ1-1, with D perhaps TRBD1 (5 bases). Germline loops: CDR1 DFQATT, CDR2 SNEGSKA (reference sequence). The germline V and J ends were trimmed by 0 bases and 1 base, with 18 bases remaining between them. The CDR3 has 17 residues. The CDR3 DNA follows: TGCAGTGCTAGAGATATTCGGGGGGATGAAGGGAACACTGAAGCTTTCTTT. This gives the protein CSARDIRGDEGNTEAFF.

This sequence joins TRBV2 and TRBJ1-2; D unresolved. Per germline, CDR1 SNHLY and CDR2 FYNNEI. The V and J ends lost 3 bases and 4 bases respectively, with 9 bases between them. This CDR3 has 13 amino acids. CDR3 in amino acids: CASSELGGYGYTF. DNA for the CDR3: TGTGCCAGCAGTGAGCTGGGAGGCTATGGCTACACCTTC.

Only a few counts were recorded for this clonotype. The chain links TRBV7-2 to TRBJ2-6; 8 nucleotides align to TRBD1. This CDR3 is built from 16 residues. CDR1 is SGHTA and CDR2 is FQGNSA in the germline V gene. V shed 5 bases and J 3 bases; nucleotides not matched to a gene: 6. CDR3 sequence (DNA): TGTGCCAGCAGCCCAAGACAGGGGTATGGGGCCAACGTCCTGACTTTC. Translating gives CASSPRQGYGANVLTF.

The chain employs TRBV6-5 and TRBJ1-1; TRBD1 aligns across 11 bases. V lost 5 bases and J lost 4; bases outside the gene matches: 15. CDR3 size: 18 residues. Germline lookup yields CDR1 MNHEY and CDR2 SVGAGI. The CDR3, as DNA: TGTGCCAGCAGTCATCTTGGACAGGGGGCAAATCGAGGCACTGAAGCTTTCTTT. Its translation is CASSHLGQGANRGTEAFF.

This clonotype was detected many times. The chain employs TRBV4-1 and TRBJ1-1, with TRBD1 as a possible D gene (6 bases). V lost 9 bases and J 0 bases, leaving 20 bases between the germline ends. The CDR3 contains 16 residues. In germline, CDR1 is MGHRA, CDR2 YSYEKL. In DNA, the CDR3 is TGCGCCAGTAAAGTGGGTTGGGGGGACATGAACACTGAAGCTTTCTTT. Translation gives CASKVGWGDMNTEAFF.

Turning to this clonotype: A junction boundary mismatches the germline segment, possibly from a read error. CDR3 in DNA: TGTGCCAGCAGCTTGCGTCTCCCAACAACAGATACGCAGTATTTT. Residues: CASSLRLPTTDTQYF. The chain links TRBV5-3 to TRBJ2-3; unclear D gene. TRBV5-3 is an ORF, and what it does is uncertain. This CDR3 is 15 amino acids long.

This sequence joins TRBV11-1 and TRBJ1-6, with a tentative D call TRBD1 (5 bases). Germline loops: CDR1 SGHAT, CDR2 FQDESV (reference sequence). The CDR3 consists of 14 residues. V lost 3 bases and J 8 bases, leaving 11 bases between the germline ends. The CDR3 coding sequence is TGTGCCAGCAGCTTTCAAAGGGGTGATTCACCCCTCCACTTT. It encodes CASSFQRGDSPLHF.

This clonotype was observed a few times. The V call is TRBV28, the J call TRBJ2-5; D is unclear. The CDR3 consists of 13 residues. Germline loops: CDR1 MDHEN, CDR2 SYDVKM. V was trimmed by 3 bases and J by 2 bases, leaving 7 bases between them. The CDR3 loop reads CASSFLVQETQYF. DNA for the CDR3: TGTGCCAGCAGTTTTTTGGTGCAAGAGACCCAGTACTTC.

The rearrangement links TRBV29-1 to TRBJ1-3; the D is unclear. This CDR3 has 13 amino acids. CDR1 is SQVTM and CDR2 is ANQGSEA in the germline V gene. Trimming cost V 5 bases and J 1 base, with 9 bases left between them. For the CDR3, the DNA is TGCAGCGTTAATGAACCTTCTGGAAACACCATATATTTT. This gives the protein CSVNEPSGNTIYF. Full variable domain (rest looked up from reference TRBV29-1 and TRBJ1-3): SAVISQKPSRDICQRGTSLTIQCQVDSQVTMMFWYRQQPGQSLTLIATANQGSEATYESGFVIDKFPISRPNLTFSTLTVSNMSPEDSSIYLCSVNEPSGNTIYFGEGSWLTVV.

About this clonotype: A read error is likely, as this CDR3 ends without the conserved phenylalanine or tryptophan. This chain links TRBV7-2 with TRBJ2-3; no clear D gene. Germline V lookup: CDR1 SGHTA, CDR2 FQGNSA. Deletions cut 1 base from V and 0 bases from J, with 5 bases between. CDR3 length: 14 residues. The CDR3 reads CASSLGRSTDTQYL. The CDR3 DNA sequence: TGTGCCAGCAGCTTAGGACGGAGCACAGATACGCAGTATTTG.

The CDR3 protein is CASSQGGPYEQYF. The CDR3 DNA follows: TGTGCCAGCAGCCAAGGCGGGCCCTACGAGCAGTACTTC. The V call is TRBV14, the J call TRBJ2-7; a weak D match, TRBD2 (5 bases). V was trimmed by 1 base and J by 2 bases, leaving 6 bases between them. The germline V gene encodes CDR1 SGHDN and CDR2 FVKESK. The CDR3 is 13 residues long.

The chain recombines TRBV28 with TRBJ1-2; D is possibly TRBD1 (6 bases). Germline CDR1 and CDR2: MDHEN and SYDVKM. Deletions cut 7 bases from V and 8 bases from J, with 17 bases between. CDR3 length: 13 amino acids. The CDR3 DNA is TGTGCCAGCACCTTTTCCCGGACAGCCGGCTACACCTTC. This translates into CASTFSRTAGYTF.

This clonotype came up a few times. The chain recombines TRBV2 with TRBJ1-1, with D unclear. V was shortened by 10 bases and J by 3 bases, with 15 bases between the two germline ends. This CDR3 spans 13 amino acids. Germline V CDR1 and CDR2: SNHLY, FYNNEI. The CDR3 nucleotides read TGTGCCACCGGGCGCCGCAGCCACACTGAAGCTTTCTTT. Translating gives CATGRRSHTEAFF.